This is a list of T cell receptor beta chains from one sample in a study of T-cell memory formation after mild COVID-19. TCRdb ran MiXCR on the 5' RACE reads and lists one entry per CDR3 protein. The sample has hundreds of thousands of distinct CDR3 sequences, about 16% seen once; the top ten hold about 22%. The sample was PBMCs or a T cell subset sorted from them (not recorded which). These receptors were collected from a man aged 18-30 years who had mild COVID-19 (a few samples of this study predate the infection). Cell type and time point are not known. Both conserved end residues are part of each CDR3. D genes are given only for firm matches. Clone size is stated in some rows and not others, as once, few, many or a class when expanded.

V: TRBV11-2
D: NA
J: TRBJ2-2
size: few
DNA: TGTGCCAGCAGCCCCGGGACCCAACCGGCCGGGGAGCTGTTTTTT
CDR3: CASSPGTQPAGELFF

V: TRBV13
D: NA
J: TRBJ1-5
size: few
DNA: TGTGCCAGCAGCTTCCTCAGGGATAAGCCCCAGCATTTT
CDR3: CASSFLRDKPQHF

V: TRBV10-2
D: NA
J: TRBJ1-6
size: few
DNA: TGCGCCACCGGTGGGGTCCGGGCACCCCTCCACTTT
CDR3: CATGGVRAPLHF

V: TRBV12-3/TRBV12-4
D: NA
J: TRBJ2-7
size: few
DNA: TGTGCCAGCAGTTTCTTGGGCTACGGGGACTACGAGCAGTACTTC
CDR3: CASSFLGYGDYEQYF

V: TRBV24-1
D: TRBD2
J: TRBJ2-1
size: NA
DNA: TGTGCCACCAGTGAGGCTAGCGGGGGAGGATACAATGAGCAGTTCTTC
CDR3: CATSEASGGGYNEQFF

V: TRBV5-6
D: NA
J: TRBJ2-1
size: few
DNA: TGTGCCAGCAGCCTATACCGGGAACAGGAGCAGTTCTTC
CDR3: CASSLYREQEQFF

V: TRBV6-5
D: TRBD1
J: TRBJ2-2
size: NA
DNA: TGTGCCAGCAGCCAGCCGGGACAGGGGGCAGACACCGGGGAGCTGTTTTTT
CDR3: CASSQPGQGADTGELFF

V: TRBV20-1
D: NA
J: TRBJ2-3
size: many
DNA: TGCAGTGCTAGAGATGGGGTAGCTTCCACAGATACGCAGTATTTT
CDR3: CSARDGVASTDTQYF

V: TRBV19
D: NA
J: TRBJ2-6
size: NA
DNA: TGTGCCACCCGACAGTCCTCTGGGGCCAACGTCCTGACTTTC
CDR3: CATRQSSGANVLTF

V: TRBV27
D: NA
J: TRBJ1-1
size: few
DNA: TGTGCCAGCAGTGCCCGTGGGGGCTACACTGAAGCTTTCTTT
CDR3: CASSARGGYTEAFF

V: TRBV7-6
D: NA
J: TRBJ1-6
size: NA
DNA: TGTGCCAGCAGTCCCGGGGGGCCTTCCTATAATTCACCCCTCCACTTT
CDR3: CASSPGGPSYNSPLHF

V: TRBV12-3/TRBV12-4
D: NA
J: TRBJ2-7
size: NA
DNA: TGTGCCAGCAGTCCTTGGGGGAACTCCTACGAGCAGTACTTC
CDR3: CASSPWGNSYEQYF

V: TRBV11-2
D: TRBD1
J: TRBJ1-2
size: few
DNA: TGTGCCAGCAGCAGCGGACAGGGCAGGGGCTACACCTTC
CDR3: CASSSGQGRGYTF

V: TRBV11-2
D: NA
J: TRBJ2-1
size: few
DNA: TGTGCCAGCAGCTTAAACGGGGACTCCTACAATGAGCAGTTCTTC
CDR3: CASSLNGDSYNEQFF

V: TRBV7-2
D: TRBD2
J: TRBJ2-5
size: few
DNA: TGTGCCAGCAGCCGCCGACTAGCGGGGGGCGGAAAAGAGACCCAGTACTTC
CDR3: CASSRRLAGGGKETQYF

V: TRBV27
D: TRBD1
J: TRBJ1-1
size: few
DNA: TGTGCCAGCAGCCAGACAGGGGGCCGGACTGAAGCTTTCTTT
CDR3: CASSQTGGRTEAFF

V: TRBV7-8
D: NA
J: TRBJ2-5
size: NA
DNA: TGTGCCAGCAGTAGTCGAGGACTGGAAGAGACCCAGTACTTC
CDR3: CASSSRGLEETQYF

V: TRBV6-2/TRBV6-3
D: TRBD1
J: TRBJ1-1
size: NA
DNA: TGTGCCAGCATATTACCGGGACAGGGGGCCGGGACTGAAGCTTTCTTT
CDR3: CASILPGQGAGTEAFF

V: TRBV12-3/TRBV12-4
D: NA
J: TRBJ2-1
size: NA
DNA: TGTGCCAGCAGTATGTTCGCGGAAGTTAATGAGCAGTTCTTC
CDR3: CASSMFAEVNEQFF

V: TRBV5-1
D: NA
J: TRBJ2-1
size: many
DNA: TGCGCCAGCAAGGACACGAGCTCCTACAATGAGCAGTTCTTC
CDR3: CASKDTSSYNEQFF

V: TRBV7-6
D: NA
J: TRBJ2-6
size: NA
DNA: TGTGCCAGCAGCTTTAGGGGACTCTTAAAGCCTGGGGCCAACGTCCTGACTTTC
CDR3: CASSFRGLLKPGANVLTF

V: TRBV20-1
D: TRBD2
J: TRBJ2-3
size: NA
DNA: TGCAGTGCTAGAGGGCTAGCGGGGGCCTCACGCACAGATACGCAGTATTTT
CDR3: CSARGLAGASRTDTQYF

V: TRBV7-6
D: NA
J: TRBJ2-1
size: few
DNA: TGTGCCAGCACCCATAATCCGTCCGGGACGGTGGACAATGAGCAGTTCTTC
CDR3: CASTHNPSGTVDNEQFF

V: TRBV9
D: NA
J: TRBJ2-5
size: few
DNA: TGTGCCAGCAGCCCTTCCCCCAACGACCCAGCAGAGACCCAGTACTTC
CDR3: CASSPSPNDPAETQYF

V: TRBV7-9
D: NA
J: TRBJ2-1
size: few
DNA: TGTGCCAGCAGCTTAAGGGTGGCGAGCTCCTACAATGAGCAGTTCTTC
CDR3: CASSLRVASSYNEQFF

V: TRBV20-1
D: NA
J: TRBJ2-4
size: NA
DNA: TGCAGTGCCGTCCTGACAGGAAAAAACATTCAGTACTTC
CDR3: CSAVLTGKNIQYF

V: TRBV28
D: NA
J: TRBJ1-1
size: few
DNA: TGTGCCAGCAGTCAGGGAGGGTACACTGAAGCTTTCTTT
CDR3: CASSQGGYTEAFF

V: TRBV2
D: NA
J: TRBJ2-3
size: few
DNA: TGTGCCAGCATTACACTCCGGGGACGCACAGATACGCAGTATTTT
CDR3: CASITLRGRTDTQYF

V: TRBV27
D: TRBD1
J: TRBJ2-1
size: many
DNA: TGTGCCAGCAGTTTCAGGGACAGGGTGGTCAATGAGCAGTTCTTC
CDR3: CASSFRDRVVNEQFF

V: TRBV19
D: NA
J: TRBJ1-2
size: NA
DNA: TGTGCCACCACCGACCCGGGGACCTATGGCTACACCTTC
CDR3: CATTDPGTYGYTF

V: TRBV9
D: TRBD2
J: TRBJ2-2
size: few
DNA: TGTGCCAGCAGCGGCTCGGGACTAGCGGGTTACACCGGGGAGCTGTTTTTT
CDR3: CASSGSGLAGYTGELFF

V: TRBV9
D: NA
J: TRBJ1-6
size: NA
DNA: TGTGCCAGCAGCGTAGAACAGCCCAATTCACCCCTCCACTTT
CDR3: CASSVEQPNSPLHF

V: TRBV5-1
D: TRBD1
J: TRBJ1-1
size: few
DNA: TGCGCCAGCAGCGCCCCACCGGGACAGCCGATGAACACTGAAGCTTTCTTT
CDR3: CASSAPPGQPMNTEAFF

V: TRBV6-5
D: NA
J: TRBJ2-4
size: NA
DNA: TGTGCCAGCAGTTTAACACTTGGGAGGAACATTCAGTACTTC
CDR3: CASSLTLGRNIQYF

V: TRBV20-1
D: TRBD2
J: TRBJ2-3
size: NA
DNA: TGCAGTGCTAGATGGAGCGGGGGGCACACAGATACGCAGTATTTT
CDR3: CSARWSGGHTDTQYF

V: TRBV24-1
D: NA
J: TRBJ2-3
size: NA
DNA: TGTGCCACCAGTCCCCTAGCTGCGAGCTCAGATACGCAGTATTTT
CDR3: CATSPLAASSDTQYF

V: TRBV6-4
D: NA
J: TRBJ2-7
size: NA
DNA: TGTGCCAGCAGTGCGGAACCGAGCTCCTACGAGCAGTACTTC
CDR3: CASSAEPSSYEQYF

V: TRBV6-2/TRBV6-3
D: TRBD1
J: TRBJ1-2
size: NA
DNA: TGTGCCAGCAGTTTCCGGGGACTTCCCGGGACAGGGGCCGGCTACACCTTC
CDR3: CASSFRGLPGTGAGYTF

V: TRBV28
D: TRBD1
J: TRBJ1-1
size: few
DNA: TGTGCCAGCAGTCCCTCGGGACAGGGGGCCTCTGAAGCTTTCTTT
CDR3: CASSPSGQGASEAFF

V: TRBV7-3
D: NA
J: TRBJ1-2
size: few
DNA: TGTGCCAGCAGCTTTGTAGGGACGTATGGCTACACCTTC
CDR3: CASSFVGTYGYTF